This note documents a single TCR beta chain sequence. The data are from a study of control samples from healthy donors and cancer patients. Here immunoSEQ multiplex PCR was the method, and the copy in TCRdb shows in-frame clones only, minus some. The sample lists 120,000 or so clones; 90% to 95% were seen once. Germline trimming cut 6 bases from V and 2 bases from J; bases unmatched to any gene: 3. In germline, CDR1 is KGHDR, CDR2 SFDVKD. The CDR3 has 14 residues. Sequenced sample: blood. The V gene is TRBV24-1, the J gene TRBJ2-3; TRBD2 agrees at 8 bases. The clonotype comes from a woman under 30 in good health. In DNA form, the CDR3 reads TGTGCCACCAGTAAAGCGGGGGCCACAGATACGCAGTATTTT. It encodes CATSKAGATDTQYF.